Listed here are 23 T cell receptor beta chains from one sample, sequenced in a study of spatial heterogeneity in lung cancer. As for time point: blood at routine non-recurrence follow-up after resection. A single record per CDR3 protein comes from TCRdb applying MiXCR to the 5' RACE reads. Among about 120,000 distinct CDR3 sequences listed, 10% to 11% were seen once. The sample in question was PBMCs, obtained at follow-up. The receptor set was obtained from a female donor with early-stage non-small cell lung cancer.

CDR3 coding DNA: TGTGCCAGCAGCTTCCCAGGGGGCGGGAATGAGCAGTTCTTC. This translates into CASSFPGGGNEQFF. The V and J genes are TRBV7-8 and TRBJ2-1, with 8 bases matching TRBD1. Germline V gene sequence: CDR1 SGHVS, CDR2 FQNEAQ. V lost 3 bases to trimming and J lost 7 bases; unmatched junction nucleotides: 5. The CDR3 length is 14 residues. Variable domain in full (rest from reference TRBV7-8 and TRBJ2-1): GAGVSQSPRYKVAKRGQDVALRCDPISGHVSLFWYQQALGQGPEFLTYFQNEAQLDKSGLPSDRFFAERPEGSVSTLKIQRTQQEDSAVYLCASSFPGGGNEQFFGPGTRLTVL.

This clonotype has more than one count but fewer than ten. The J gene is TRBJ1-1, the V gene TRBV18, with D possibly being TRBD1 (5 bases). V was clipped by 6 bases and J by 7 bases, with 15 bases between them. This CDR3 comprises 13 residues. The germline gives CDR1 KGHSH, CDR2 LQKENI. The CDR3: CASSLREGREAFF. DNA of the CDR3: TGTGCCAGCTCCCTTAGGGAGGGGCGTGAAGCTTTCTTT. The whole variable domain, remainder taken from reference TRBV18 and TRBJ1-1, is NAGVMQNPRHLVRRRGQEARLRCSPMKGHSHVYWYRQLPEEGLKFMVYLQKENIIDESGMPKERFSAEFPKEGPSILRIQQVVRGDSAAYFCASSLREGREAFFGQGTRLTVV.

This chain links TRBV10-3 with TRBJ1-1, with D perhaps matching TRBD1 (5 bases). V lost 0 bases to trimming and J lost 3 bases, with 8 bases between them. Germline CDR1 reads ENHRY; CDR2 reads SYGVKD. The CDR3 contains 14 residues. The CDR3 DNA reads as TGTGCCATCAGTGAGTCGTTAGGGGACACTGAAGCTTTCTTT. Translated, it gives CAISESLGDTEAFF.

The chain joins TRBV6-1 to TRBJ2-2; D is undetermined. The CDR3 consists of 15 residues. Trimming stripped 7 bases from V and 3 bases from J, with 15 bases between. CDR1 and CDR2 from the germline V gene are MNHNS and SASEGT. The CDR3 loop reads CASTPQRRDTGELFF. The CDR3 DNA reads TGTGCCAGCACCCCCCAGCGCAGAGACACCGGGGAGCTGTTTTTT.

The sample holds many counts of this clonotype. The J gene is TRBJ2-7, the V gene TRBV27; TRBD2 matches 8 bases. This CDR3 spans 16 amino acids. V shed 5 bases, J shed 4 bases, and the junction held 13 bases outside the gene matches. Germline CDR1 reads MNHEY; CDR2 reads SMNVEV (reference sequence). The CDR3 DNA is TGTGCCAGCAGTGGGGCGGGAGCGGGAGAACTTTACGAGCAGTACGTC. It translates to CASSGAGAGELYEQYV.

V and J are TRBV11-2 and TRBJ2-5; 9 nucleotides match TRBD2. J lost 5 bases, V lost 7 bases, and 14 bases had no gene match. The CDR3 has 16 residues. Germline CDR1 reads SGHAT; CDR2 reads FQNNGV. CDR3 sequence (DNA): TGTGCCAGCACCCAAGGGGACCTAGCGGGGCGGGAGACCCAGTACTTC. This gives the protein CASTQGDLAGRETQYF.

The chain has TRBV28 and TRBJ2-1; D gene ambiguous. The germline V gene encodes CDR1 MDHEN and CDR2 SYDVKM. This CDR3 has 15 residues. V gave up 5 bases and J gave up 0 bases, with 11 bases separating them. CDR3 DNA sequence: TGTGCCAGCAGTGCACGGATTGTCTCCTACAATGAGCAGTTCTTC. Its translation: CASSARIVSYNEQFF.

This clonotype was seen a few times. The chain couples TRBV30 to TRBJ2-1, with 7 bases aligning to TRBD2. Germline V gives CDR1 GTSNPN, CDR2 SVGIG (reference sequence). Trimming at V came to 4 bases and at J to 9 bases, leaving 9 bases not matched to a gene. There are 13 residues in the CDR3. CDR3 DNA sequence: TGTGCCTGGACTACGACTAGCAGAGGTGAGCAGTTCTTC. Translating gives CAWTTTSRGEQFF.

The chain links TRBV6-1 to TRBJ1-5; D remains unclear. Germline CDR1 reads MNHNS; CDR2 reads SASEGT. The CDR3 extends over 17 amino acids. Trimming pared 5 bases from V and 4 bases from J, leaving 21 bases between. CDR3 bases: TGTGCCAGCAGTTCTCCCGTGGCGGAGGGATTAAATCAGCCCCAGCATTTT. Amino acid sequence: CASSSPVAEGLNQPQHF.

This clonotype was counted a few times. The chain is built from TRBV7-9 and TRBJ1-1; D unclear. V lost 1 base, J lost 5 bases, and 11 bases lay in between. Germline CDR1 reads SEHNR; CDR2 reads FQNEAQ (reference sequence). CDR3 length: 14 amino acids. The CDR3: CASSLVPTRTEAFF. CDR3 DNA: TGTGCCAGCAGCTTAGTCCCTACAAGGACTGAAGCTTTCTTT. Full variable domain (remainder filled in from reference TRBV7-9 and TRBJ1-1): DTGVSQNPRHKITKRGQNVTFRCDPISEHNRLYWYRQTLGQGPEFLTYFQNEAQLEKSRLLSDRFSAERPKGSFSTLEIQRTEQGDSAMYLCASSLVPTRTEAFFGQGTRLTVV.

This clonotype occurred many times. The chain couples TRBV19 to TRBJ2-4, with D perhaps TRBD1 or TRBD2 (5 bases each). In germline, CDR1 is LNHDA, CDR2 SQIVND (reference sequence). The CDR3 extends over 12 amino acids. The V end lost 10 bases, the J end lost 8 bases, and 15 bases lay between the germline ends. Here the CDR3 DNA reads TGTGCCACCTCTGAGGGGCGGGACATTCAGTACTTC. This translates into CATSEGRDIQYF.

The sample holds many counts of this clonotype. The chain carries TRBV7-2 and TRBJ1-2, with TRBD1 matching 7 bases. The germline CDR1 and CDR2 sequences are SGHTA and FQGNSA. Unmatched junction bases numbered 4, after V lost 5 bases and J lost 7 bases. The CDR3 is 12 residues long. This CDR3 is CASSRTGFGYTF. DNA for the CDR3: TGTGCCAGCAGCCGGACAGGTTTTGGCTACACCTTC.

This clonotype was recorded at least ten times. This chain joins TRBV11-2 and TRBJ2-1, with 9 bases matching TRBD2. Germline V CDR1 and CDR2: SGHAT, FQNNGV. The CDR3 runs 16 residues. After removal of 6 bases from V and 8 bases from J, the junction contained 14 bases not matched to a gene. DNA of the CDR3: TGTGCCAGCAGGAAAAGGGCTAGCGGGATCGTCGATGAGCAGTTCTTC. Translated: CASRKRASGIVDEQFF.

This clonotype was seen a few times. This sequence joins TRBV9 and TRBJ2-2, with 7 bases aligning to TRBD2. Germline V CDR1 and CDR2: SGDLS, YYNGEE. V lost 3 bases, J lost 6 bases, and 11 bases stayed unmatched. This CDR3 spans 16 amino acids. The CDR3 nucleotides are TGTGCCAGCAGCGCCGGGACTATCCCGTCTTCCGGGGAGCTGTTTTTT. As protein: CASSAGTIPSSGELFF.

This rearrangement joins TRBV6-5 to TRBJ2-3, with 12 bases fitting TRBD2. Germline V gene lookup returns CDR1 MNHEY and CDR2 SVGAGI. J gave up 4 bases and V 6 bases, and 5 bases lay outside the gene matches. This CDR3 has 15 residues. The CDR3 coding sequence is TGTGCCAGCAGACCTAGCGGGAGGGTAGCAGATACGCAGTATTTT. The encoded protein is CASRPSGRVADTQYF.

This chain uses TRBV28 with TRBJ2-6; TRBD2 is a possible D gene (6 bases). CDR1 is MDHEN and CDR2 is SYDVKM in the germline V gene. The CDR3 runs 15 residues. Trimming cost V 6 bases and J 3 bases, with 12 bases left between them. This chain's CDR3 is CASSLWDFGANVLTF. The CDR3 DNA reads TGTGCCAGCAGCCTATGGGACTTTGGGGCCAACGTCCTGACTTTC.

This clonotype was counted only a few times. CDR3 coding DNA: TGTGCCATCAGTGAGCCCCGCGGGGTCGGGGGAGGCTCTGGGGCCAACGTCCTGACTTTC. It encodes CAISEPRGVGGGSGANVLTF. The chain joins TRBV10-3 to TRBJ2-6; maybe TRBD2 (6 bases). V was trimmed by 2 bases and J by 0 bases, leaving 20 bases between them. This CDR3 is built from 20 residues. CDR1 is ENHRY, CDR2 SYGVKD, per germline.

The chain is built from TRBV12-3 or TRBV12-4 and TRBJ1-5; D is undetermined. This CDR3 has 13 residues. Trimming left V 4 bases short and J 5 bases short, with 9 bases between. This chain's CDR3 is CASSSRRDQPQHF. In DNA form, the CDR3 reads TGTGCCAGCAGTTCCAGGAGAGATCAGCCCCAGCATTTT.

This clonotype was detected ten times or more. V usage is TRBV4-3 and J usage is TRBJ1-5; D not resolved. Germline V gene lookup returns CDR1 LGHNA and CDR2 YSLEER. This CDR3 region has 16 residues. V shed 3 bases and J shed 1 base, with 13 bases lying between them. The chain's CDR3 is CASSQGWGLSNQPQHF. The CDR3 DNA is TGCGCCAGCAGCCAGGGGTGGGGTTTAAGCAATCAGCCCCAGCATTTT.

The rearrangement joins TRBV5-1 to TRBJ1-1; weak D call: TRBD1 (5 bases). Germline CDR1 is SGHRS and CDR2 is YFSETQ. The CDR3 runs 13 residues. Trimming pared 6 bases from V and 0 bases from J, leaving 9 bases between. The CDR3 protein is CASMVGVNTEAFF. Here the CDR3 DNA reads TGCGCCAGCATGGTGGGGGTGAACACTGAAGCTTTCTTT. Together with reference TRBV5-1 and TRBJ1-1, the CDR3 gives the full variable domain: KAGVTQTPRYLIKTRGQQVTLSCSPISGHRSVSWYQQTPGQGLQFLFEYFSETQRNKGNFPGRFSGRQFSNSRSEMNVSTLELGDSALYLCASMVGVNTEAFFGQGTRLTVV.

The chain employs TRBV18 and TRBJ2-5, with D possibly matching TRBD2 (5 bases). Trimming removed 3 bases at V and 5 bases at J, with 10 bases between. The germline V gene has CDR1 KGHSH and CDR2 LQKENI. The CDR3 covers 13 residues. This CDR3 is CASSPSQRETQYF. Here the CDR3 DNA reads TGTGCCAGCTCACCGAGCCAGCGGGAGACCCAGTACTTC.

The CDR3 loop reads CATSRDPPYEQYF. CDR3 DNA sequence: TGTGCCACCAGCAGAGATCCCCCTTACGAGCAGTACTTC. The chain joins TRBV15 to TRBJ2-7; D unclear. Trimming took off 0 bases at V and 4 bases at J, with 7 bases between the two ends. The CDR3 runs 13 residues. Per the germline V gene, CDR1 is LNHNV and CDR2 is YYDKDF (reference sequence).

This clonotype was seen a handful of times. The chain uses TRBV7-8 and TRBJ2-3, with no clear D. This CDR3 spans 13 amino acids. With 3 bases removed from V and 2 bases from J, the gap between germline ends came to 6 bases. Per germline, CDR1 SGHVS and CDR2 FQNEAQ. The CDR3 DNA sequence: TGTGCCAGCAGCTTCGGCTTCACAGATACGCAGTATTTT. This codes for CASSFGFTDTQYF.